What follows are 20 T cell receptor beta chains derived from one specimen sequenced in a study of T cell repertoires in cytomegalovirus infection. In TCRdb, the reads were re-called with MiXCR into one record per CDR3 protein. This table holds about 230,000 distinct CDR3 sequences, around 6.4% found once. The specimen sequenced was PBMCs. Source of these receptors: a human donor in good health (CMV status not recorded). Some clones in this sample may be carry-over from other donors' samples.

This clonotype has just a few counts. The chain couples TRBV12-3 or TRBV12-4 to TRBJ2-2; possible D gene TRBD2, 5 bases. The CDR3 is 15 residues long. Between the trimmed V and J ends, which lost 3 bases and 1 base, there was a span of 9 bases. The CDR3 spells CASSLRSGNTGELFF. The CDR3 bases are TGTGCCAGCAGTTTGAGGAGCGGGAACACCGGGGAGCTGTTTTTT.

This clonotype was seen repeatedly, ten times or more. This chain connects TRBV9 to TRBJ1-2; D ambiguous. CDR3 length: 15 residues. V was pared by 4 bases and J by 8 bases, with 21 bases between. The germline gives CDR1 SGDLS, CDR2 YYNGEE. Here the CDR3 reads CASSLYDGTAGGYTF. The CDR3 DNA sequence: TGTGCCAGCAGCCTCTACGACGGCACCGCCGGCGGCTACACCTTC.

Many counts were recorded for this clonotype. V and J are TRBV7-2 and TRBJ2-3, with a possible D match to TRBD1 (5 bases). The V gene lost 1 base and the J gene lost 1 base, with 9 bases spanning the gap. Germline V gives CDR1 SGHTA, CDR2 FQGNSA. This CDR3 region has 15 residues. The CDR3 here is CASSLGQSGTDTQYF. DNA of the CDR3: TGTGCCAGCAGCTTAGGACAGTCGGGCACAGATACGCAGTATTTT.

This clonotype was seen repeatedly, ten times or more. The V call is TRBV7-6, the J call TRBJ1-5; D uncertain. The germline CDR1 and CDR2 sequences are SGHVS and FNYEAQ. There are 16 residues in the CDR3. Trimming pared 7 bases from V and 0 bases from J, leaving 16 bases between. The CDR3 region has the DNA TGTGCCAGCACCATATTGCCCTCATATAGCAATCAGCCCCAGCATTTT. Residues: CASTILPSYSNQPQHF.

This clonotype was detected many times. This chain joins TRBV20-1 and TRBJ1-1; D might be TRBD1 (5 bases). This CDR3 is 15 amino acids long. CDR1 and CDR2 from the germline V gene are DFQATT and SNEGSKA (reference sequence). V gave up 2 bases and J gave up 1 base, with 14 bases separating them. The CDR3, as DNA: TGCAGTGCTAGATTCTTGTGGGGGGAGAACACTGAAGCTTTCTTT. This gives the protein CSARFLWGENTEAFF.

This clonotype occurred many times. This chain joins TRBV20-1 and TRBJ2-2; 8 bases are a match to TRBD1. The length of the CDR3 is 18 residues. Trimming at V came to 6 bases and at J to 5 bases, leaving 20 bases not matched to a gene. Germline V gene data show CDR1 as DFQATT and CDR2 as SNEGSKA (reference sequence). Here the CDR3 DNA reads TGCAGTGCCTCGAAAGTGCAGGGGGCTTTGGTAGGGACCGGGGAGCTGTTTTTT. It specifies CSASKVQGALVGTGELFF.

This clonotype was picked up many times. The chain uses TRBV11-1 and TRBJ1-1, with D possibly being TRBD1 (5 bases). The CDR3 runs 16 residues. The ends were cut back, 5 bases at V and 0 bases at J, with 16 bases in the middle. Germline values: CDR1 SGHAT, CDR2 FQDESV (reference sequence). For the CDR3, the DNA is TGTGCCAGCAGCCCGCAGGGACCGCTTATGAACACTGAAGCTTTCTTT. This gives the protein CASSPQGPLMNTEAFF.

This clonotype was seen repeatedly, ten times or more. This sequence joins TRBV6-2 or TRBV6-3 and TRBJ2-7; 7 positions agree with TRBD1. The CDR3 runs to 13 residues. The V and J ends lost 9 bases and 0 bases, in that order; junction bases with no gene match: 5. Per the germline V gene, CDR1 is MNHEY and CDR2 is SVGEGT. CDR3 sequence: CASYGQDSYEQYF. Written as DNA, the CDR3 is TGTGCCAGTTACGGACAGGACTCCTACGAGCAGTACTTC.

There are a few counts of this clonotype. The gene calls are TRBV18 and TRBJ2-7; D uncertain. Germline CDR1 KGHSH, CDR2 LQKENI. This CDR3 has 16 amino acids. V shed 6 bases and J shed 0 bases, with 18 bases lying between them. CDR3 protein: CASSELDRTLSYEQYF. The CDR3 DNA is TGTGCCAGCTCGGAGCTGGACCGAACCCTCTCCTACGAGCAGTACTTC.

This clonotype was observed many times. The V gene is TRBV29-1, the J gene TRBJ2-3, with D unresolved. The CDR3 is 11 residues long. V lost 7 bases, J lost 2 bases, and 7 bases lay in between. Germline values: CDR1 SQVTM, CDR2 ANQGSEA. CDR3 DNA: TGCAGCGCGGATCTCACAGATACGCAGTATTTT. As protein: CSADLTDTQYF.

This clonotype has a count of ten or more. The gene calls are TRBV7-2 and TRBJ2-7, with 9 bases fitting TRBD1. The germline V gene encodes CDR1 SGHTA and CDR2 FQGNSA. V lost 4 bases and J lost 7; bases outside the gene matches: 5. The CDR3 covers 13 residues. The DNA of the CDR3 is TGTGCCAGCAGCTGGGACAGGGAAGGAGAGCAGTACTTC. Its protein product is CASSWDREGEQYF.

The chain links TRBV4-1 to TRBJ2-7; D possibly matches TRBD1 or TRBD2 (5 bases each). The CDR3 runs 14 residues. V lost 4 bases, J lost 3 bases, and 13 bases lay in between. Germline CDR1 reads MGHRA; CDR2 reads YSYEKL. The CDR3 coding sequence is TGCGCCAGCAGCCGATTTTCGGGACGCTACGAGCAGTACTTC. It codes for CASSRFSGRYEQYF.

This clonotype has ten or more counts. The V call is TRBV2, the J call TRBJ1-5, with a tentative D call TRBD1 (5 bases). CDR1 is SNHLY, CDR2 FYNNEI, per germline. V gave up 3 bases and J gave up 4 bases, with 13 bases separating them. The CDR3 has 15 amino acids. CDR3 residues: CASSEGPVGNQPQHF. Written as DNA, the CDR3 is TGTGCCAGCAGTGAGGGGCCAGTGGGTAATCAGCCCCAGCATTTT.

This chain uses TRBV20-1 with TRBJ1-5; D perhaps matches TRBD1 (6 bases). The V gene's germline CDR1 is DFQATT and CDR2 SNEGSKA (reference sequence). The CDR3 has 15 residues. V was cut by 6 bases and J by 1 base, with 16 bases left in between. The CDR3 coding sequence is TGCAGTGCCGGCGAGGGGGTATTGAGCAATCAGCCCCAGCATTTT. Translating gives CSAGEGVLSNQPQHF.

This clonotype was found many times. V gene TRBV20-1 combines with J gene TRBJ2-1; 10 bases are a match to TRBD1. J was trimmed by 7 bases and V by 4 bases; bases with no gene match: 4. This CDR3 has 13 amino acids. Germline V gene lookup returns CDR1 DFQATT and CDR2 SNEGSKA (reference sequence). The CDR3 protein is CSATGTGENEQFF. As DNA, the CDR3 is TGCAGTGCTACCGGGACAGGGGAGAATGAGCAGTTCTTC.

V and J are TRBV6-5 and TRBJ2-7; 10 bases line up with TRBD1. The CDR3 has 15 amino acids. V was clipped by 0 bases and J by 3 bases; unmatched bases: 2. Germline V CDR1 and CDR2: MNHEY, SVGAGI. The CDR3, as DNA: TGTGCCAGCAGTTACTCTGGGACAGGGGACTACGAGCAGTACTTC. Protein: CASSYSGTGDYEQYF.

This clonotype was observed many times. The V gene is TRBV30, the J gene TRBJ1-5; D gene ambiguous. Looked up from germline, CDR1 is GTSNPN and CDR2 is SVGIG (reference sequence). The V end lost 1 base, the J end lost 7 bases, and 5 bases lay between the germline ends. CDR3 length: 11 residues. CDR3 protein: CAWSGRQPQHF. The CDR3 region has the DNA TGTGCCTGGAGTGGGCGGCAGCCCCAGCATTTT.

This clonotype has just a few counts. V and J are TRBV4-2 and TRBJ2-1, with D uncertain. Germline V lookup: CDR1 LGHNA, CDR2 YNFKEQ. This CDR3 region has 17 residues. V was clipped by 0 bases and J by 0 bases, with 12 bases between them. CDR3 DNA sequence: TGTGCCAGCAGCCAAGATCCCCCGAGTACCTCCTACAATGAGCAGTTCTTC. Its translation is CASSQDPPSTSYNEQFF.

This clonotype was counted at least ten times. The rearrangement links TRBV29-1 to TRBJ2-1; D gene unclear. The CDR3 is made up of 11 amino acids. CDR1 SQVTM and CDR2 ANQGSEA come from the germline V gene. The CDR3 spells CRALLGNEQFF. The CDR3 region has the DNA TGCAGAGCCCTCTTGGGGAATGAGCAGTTCTTC.

This clonotype was seen repeatedly, ten times or more. The gene calls are TRBV7-2 and TRBJ1-1; 8 bases are a match to TRBD1. V was pared by 5 bases and J by 8 bases, with 4 bases of the junction left unmatched. The CDR3 contains 12 residues. Looked up from germline, CDR1 is SGHTA and CDR2 is FQGNSA. The CDR3 here is CASSMGTGEAFF. The CDR3 nucleotides read TGTGCCAGCAGCATGGGGACAGGCGAAGCTTTCTTT.